This TCR beta chain was recorded in a study of cytomegalovirus exposure and HLA in healthy donors. With 60 Vbeta and 13 Jbeta primers, the PCR was carried out. Clones were read by immunoSEQ multiplex PCR, and TCRdb kept only the in-frame ones, dropping some. The repertoire holds about 140,000 clones, with around 79% as singletons. This CDR3 is 15 amino acids long. Per the germline V gene, CDR1 is SGHTA and CDR2 is FQGNSA. Unmatched junction bases numbered 11, after V lost 5 bases and J lost 5 bases. Input material: PBMCs. The chain uses TRBV7-2 and TRBJ1-1; TRBD1 agrees at 7 bases. The source of this sequence is a male donor in good health and CMV-seronegative. The CDR3 region is CASSPRDSLRTEAFF. The CDR3 DNA follows: TGTGCCAGCAGCCCCCGGGACAGCTTGAGGACTGAAGCTTTCTTT.